The present T cell receptor (beta chain) was sequenced within a study of T cells after yellow fever vaccination (dated by TCRdb to the late 2010s). Background on the whole study: Libraries from fractions with low cell numbers were prepared with the SMART-Seq v4 Ultra Low Input RNA kit. Bulk TCR alpha and beta repertoires were sequenced longitudinally to track T-cell clones before and after primary and booster YFV17D yellow fever vaccination. Two healthy male donors made up the cohort, one aged 18 to 29 years and the other aged 30 to 40 years. Blood was drawn at multiple timepoints before and after primary and secondary immunization, with bulk PBMC replicates and cell subsets isolated.

Paper-wide results and their limitations: Because only a couple of donors were included in the study, the extent to which the findings can be generalized is limited. FACS-sorted repertoires could contain abundant contaminating clonotypes from the bulk population, so computational filtering was required. After the booster, most clones that had expanded after primary vaccination were detected again (about 97% of CD4 and over 75% of CD8), suggesting broad maintenance of memory. A small fraction of clonotypes showed up in both the CD4 and CD8 compartments, probably as a result of convergent recombination. Compared with the primary T-cell response, the secondary T-cell response was faster but weaker, reaching its peak on day 5 rather than on day 15.

This clonotype was seen a few times. This clone's antigen is unknown. Qualities for individual bases were not recorded, and no much larger clone is one base off. The sample's treatment or condition label, decoded: live attenuated yellow fever vaccine strain. PBMCs were isolated from peripheral blood using a standard Ficoll-Paque protocol. Dynabeads CD4 and CD8 positive selection kits were used to isolate the CD4 and CD8 T-cell fractions. RNA was extracted with TriZol from bulk PBMCs, CD4 and CD8 fractions, and dextramer-positive and dextramer-negative fractions. CDR1 and CDR2 are read off the germline V gene as MGHRA and YSYEKL. Including the terminal cysteine and phenylalanine, the CDR3 comprises 17 residues. Just the 51-base CDR3 DNA is kept, in frame starting at base 1. Clipping removes 0 bases from V and 4 bases from J, with 10 as the unmatched junction base count. Sequenced using an Illumina NovaSeq 6000. Synthesis of TCR cDNA relied on 5'RACE template switching, a step that introduced a universal primer site along with unique molecular identifiers. Priming for cDNA synthesis came from both the TCR alpha and TCR beta constant segments. Library amplification involved two PCR steps, and the second step added sample barcodes and sequencing adapters. Sequencing of libraries was performed on Illumina HiSeq 2500 (2x100 bp) or NovaSeq (2x150 bp). For the original study's pipeline: MIGEC handled demultiplexing of reads and collapsing into UMI consensus sequences, while MiXCR performed V(D)J alignment. Using edgeR on replicate PBMC samples, clonotypes were called vaccine-responding if FDR was below 0.01 and the log2 fold change was above 5 up to day 15. Bulk clonotypes were assigned CD4 or CD8 identity according to which sequenced CD4 or CD8 repertoire held them at higher abundance. The public reads were reanalyzed by TCRdb: fastp trimming at Q25, MiXCR alignment, in-frame beta chains only. Duplicate CDR3 protein sequences are folded into a single record with the most common DNA and genes. The V and J calls and clone size are TCRdb's, not the authors'. Here the sample has some 150,000 distinct CDR3 sequences; around 9% occur a single time. Together, the top ten hold around 40% of the sample.

Material: CD8+ T cells sorted from PBMCs, obtained 45 days after the yellow fever booster vaccination. The rearrangement joined TRBV4-1 to TRBJ2-3; 7 central bases correspond to TRBD2. The receptor comes from a man between 18 and 29 years old who received the YFV17D yellow fever vaccine. The DNA sequence reads TGCGCCAGCAGCCAAGATCAGGCGGGGGAGGAAGCAGATACGCAGTATTTT. Its coded protein is CASSQDQAGEEADTQYF.